This T cell receptor beta chain was sequenced for a study of siplizumab effects on memory and regulatory T cells. Overall study findings and caveats: Naive-or-memory phenotypes were unassignable for roughly 80-97% of proliferating CD4+ or CD8+ clones.

Note on this clone: Its target is unknown.

The CDR3 has 16 amino acids. Germline loops: CDR1 SGHKS, CDR2 YYEKEE (reference sequence). Trimming left V 4 bases short and J 3 bases short, with 16 bases between. Sequencing used immunoSEQ multiplex PCR; TCRdb keeps in-frame clones, though not all of them. The sample includes 100,000 or so clones, approximately 94% of them seen just once. The sequence came from a human donor in good health. The chain links TRBV5-5 to TRBJ2-2; D unclear. Sequencing used non-Treg CD4+ T cells sorted from blood. CDR3 sequence (DNA): TGTGCCAGCAGCCCCGGACCAAATTGGGACACCGGGGAGCTGTTTTTT. Translating it yields CASSPGPNWDTGELFF.